A single sample is the source of the 7 T cell receptor beta chains below, sequenced in a study of blood T cell repertoires in COVID-19. Using immunoSEQ multiplex PCR, the repertoire was profiled, and TCRdb retains in-frame clones only, with some absent. Among around 440,000 clones listed, around 89% were seen once. The sample comprised peripheral blood. All receptors come from a woman aged 50 to 60 with COVID-19, enrolled during active disease.

The chain combines TRBV12-3 or TRBV12-4 with TRBJ2-7; 8 nucleotides line up with TRBD1. This CDR3 contains 11 residues. The trim removed 1 base at V and 11 bases at J, leaving 1 base unmatched. In nucleotides, the CDR3 is TGTGCCAGCAGTTTAGGACAGGGGAAGTACTTC. Its protein is CASSLGQGKYF.

The chain carries TRBV19 and TRBJ2-2; 9 bases are shared with TRBD1. V gave up 4 bases and J gave up 7 bases; unmatched junction bases: 10. CDR1 is LNHDA and CDR2 is SQIVND in the germline V gene (reference sequence). There are 16 residues in the CDR3. CDR3 sequence reads: CASSTRQGGQIGELFF. The CDR3 DNA sequence: TGTGCCAGTAGTACCCGACAGGGGGGGCAAATCGGGGAGCTGTTTTTT.

The chain combines TRBV6-5 with TRBJ1-4, with TRBD1 identical over 8 bases. Unmatched junction bases numbered 8, after V lost 5 bases and J lost 6 bases. The CDR3 runs 15 residues. Looked up from germline, CDR1 is MNHEY and CDR2 is SVGAGI. The DNA for the CDR3 is TGTGCCAGCAGTCCCCGCGGACAGGGCGATGAAAAACTGTTTTTT. It codes for CASSPRGQGDEKLFF.

The chain uses TRBV3-1 (or the pseudogene TRBV3-2) and TRBJ1-6, with D tentatively TRBD1 (6 bases). V shed 7 bases and J shed 7 bases, with 17 bases lying between them. CDR1 is LGHDT and CDR2 is YNNKEL in the germline V gene (reference sequence). The CDR3 is made up of 15 amino acids. This chain's CDR3 is CASNNRERANSPLHF. The CDR3 DNA reads TGTGCCAGCAACAACAGGGAGAGGGCAAATTCACCCCTCCACTTT.

The chain is built from TRBV19 and TRBJ1-5; 7 bases align to TRBD1. Germline CDR1 is LNHDA and CDR2 is SQIVND (reference sequence). The CDR3 has 13 residues. V lost 10 bases, J lost 2 bases, and 5 bases stayed unmatched. This CDR3 is CATDRVGNQPQHF. The DNA of the CDR3 is TGTGCCACCGACAGGGTCGGCAATCAGCCCCAGCATTTT.

This clone showed up just a few times. The chain couples TRBV6-6 to TRBJ1-1; weak D call: TRBD1 (5 bases). This CDR3 is 16 amino acids long. With 8 bases removed from V and 0 bases from J, the gap between germline ends came to 19 bases. Germline V CDR1 and CDR2: MNHNY, SVGAGI (reference sequence). This chain's CDR3 is CASGGSDSSMNTEAFF. The CDR3 nucleotides read TGTGCCAGCGGGGGGAGTGACAGTTCCATGAACACTGAAGCTTTCTTT.

The CDR3 DNA reads TGCGCCAGCAGTCTTATAGGTCAGGGGGTCGCCTACGAGCAGTACTTC. This gives the protein CASSLIGQGVAYEQYF. The chain is built from TRBV23-1 and TRBJ2-7, with 7 nucleotides matching TRBD1. TRBV23-1 is marked as an open reading frame, function uncertain. Germline trimming cut 4 bases from V and 2 bases from J; bases unmatched to any gene: 11. This CDR3 comprises 16 residues.